This T cell receptor (beta chain) comes out of a study of kidney transplant recipient with SARS-CoV-2 infection. Looked up from germline, CDR1 is GTSNPN and CDR2 is SVGIG (reference sequence). The V and J ends lost 2 bases and 5 bases, in that order; junction bases with no gene match: 24. The CDR3 consists of 20 residues. From the reads, TCRdb called clonotypes with MiXCR, one entry per CDR3 protein. In the table there are 200,000 to 250,000 distinct CDR3 sequences, more than 25% of which are singletons. The chain joins TRBV30 to TRBJ2-3; 8 nucleotides line up with TRBD2. Sequenced material: a blood sample, taken at baseline and on day 111 from a kidney transplant recipient. This receptor was obtained from a male patient aged 30 to 39 who had COVID-19 and was a kidney transplant recipient. Some T cells may be transferred from the graft donor. This CDR3 reads CAWSSPLGGAGVGVGDTQYF. The CDR3 coding sequence is TGTGCCTGGAGTAGCCCCCTCGGGGGGGCGGGAGTTGGGGTTGGAGATACGCAGTATTTT.